This paragraph covers one T cell receptor (beta chain) sequence. This specimen belongs to a study of blood T cell repertoires in COVID-19. TCRdb's copy holds only in-frame clones and misses some; the assay was immunoSEQ multiplex PCR. The sample shows 250,000 or so clones, 65% to 85% of them seen only once. The CDR3 length is 11 residues. Trimming cost V 8 bases and J 7 bases, with 10 bases left between them. CDR1 SGDLS and CDR2 YYNGEE come from the germline V gene. The chain combines TRBV9 with TRBJ1-5; the D is unclear. Source material: peripheral blood. The receptor comes from a woman aged 40 to 49 who had recovered from COVID-19. Here the CDR3 reads CAREEFQPQHF. The CDR3 coding sequence is TGTGCCAGGGAGGAGTTCCAGCCCCAGCATTTT.